These 9 T cell receptor beta chains were all obtained from the same sample, sequenced in a study of blood T cell repertoires in COVID-19. The table came from immunoSEQ multiplex PCR; TCRdb's copy has only in-frame clones and leaves some out. The sample carries a few hundred thousand clones, more than 75% recorded once. Sequencing was done on a sample of peripheral blood. These receptors were collected from a man aged 35 to 55 with active or convalescent COVID-19.

CDR3 region: CASSLFRGYGDNYGYTF. The CDR3 coding sequence is TGTGCCAGCAGCCTCTTCAGGGGGTACGGAGACAACTATGGCTACACCTTC. J is TRBJ1-2 and V is TRBV5-6, with TRBD1 identical over 7 bases. The CDR3 extends over 17 amino acids. The germline V gene encodes CDR1 SGHDT and CDR2 YYEEEE. Trimming at V came to 4 bases and at J to 2 bases, leaving 14 bases not matched to a gene.

The rearrangement uses TRBV12-3 or TRBV12-4 and TRBJ1-5, with D tentatively TRBD1 (5 bases). The CDR3 is 13 residues long. Trimming cost V 4 bases and J 1 base, with 5 bases left between them. Here the CDR3 reads CASSWTSNQPQHF. The CDR3 coding sequence is TGTGCCAGCAGTTGGACAAGCAATCAGCCCCAGCATTTT.

The chain combines TRBV30 with TRBJ1-2, with 7 nucleotides matching TRBD1. The CDR3 has 13 residues. V dropped 5 bases and J dropped 4; count of bases not matched to a gene: 7. Germline V gene sequence: CDR1 GTSNPN, CDR2 SVGIG (reference sequence). CDR3 DNA: TGTGCCTGGCAAACAGGGGCCCTCTATGGCTACACCTTC. Translated, it gives CAWQTGALYGYTF. Variable domain in full (rest from reference TRBV30 and TRBJ1-2): SQTIHQWPATLVQPVGSPLSLECTVEGTSNPNLYWYRQAAGRGLQLLFYSVGIGQISSEVPQNLSASRPQDRQFILSSKKLLLSDSGFYLCAWQTGALYGYTFGSGTRLTVV.

The chain combines TRBV7-3 with TRBJ1-2; 8 bases map to TRBD1. J was trimmed by 5 bases and V by 2 bases; bases with no gene match: 7. The germline V gene has CDR1 SGHTA and CDR2 FQGTGA. This CDR3 has 15 amino acids. The CDR3 DNA reads as TGTGCCAGCAGCTTAGGACAGGGCCAATATTATGGCTACACCTTC. The encoded protein is CASSLGQGQYYGYTF.

The V and J genes are TRBV28 and TRBJ2-1; weak D call: TRBD2 (5 bases). Germline lookup yields CDR1 MDHEN and CDR2 SYDVKM. This CDR3 is 18 amino acids long. V was shortened by 1 base and J by 0 bases, with 16 bases between the two germline ends. In DNA form, the CDR3 reads TGTGCCAGCAGTTTATCGATGTACATGGGGAGCTCCTACAATGAGCAGTTCTTC. Translated, it gives CASSLSMYMGSSYNEQFF.

The chain carries TRBV28 and TRBJ2-3; 16 nucleotides agree with TRBD2. V shed 5 bases, J shed 2 bases, and the junction held 7 bases outside the gene matches. This CDR3 has 18 residues. Germline values: CDR1 MDHEN, CDR2 SYDVKM. The CDR3 loop reads CASSPLGLAGGITDTQYF. CDR3 sequence (DNA): TGTGCCAGCAGTCCGTTGGGACTAGCGGGGGGGATCACAGATACGCAGTATTTT. Filled out from reference TRBV28 and TRBJ2-3, the complete variable domain reads DVKVTQSSRYLVKRTGEKVFLECVQDMDHENMFWYRQDPGLGLRLIYFSYDVKMKEKGDIPEGYSVSREKKERFSLILESASTNQTSMYLCASSPLGLAGGITDTQYFGPGTRLTVL.

CDR3: CASSQGDLGLNTEAFF. CDR3 sequence (DNA): TGTGCCAGCAGCCAAGGAGACCTGGGGCTGAACACTGAAGCTTTCTTT. The chain joins TRBV4-2 to TRBJ1-1, with D possibly matching TRBD1 (5 bases). Germline V gene lookup returns CDR1 LGHNA and CDR2 YNFKEQ. This CDR3 has 16 residues. Trimming removed 1 base at V and 0 bases at J, with 12 bases between.

This clone was found a few times. This sequence joins TRBV4-1 and TRBJ1-2; TRBD1 might be the D (6 bases). The CDR3 spans 15 residues. V lost 1 base, J lost 4 bases, and 13 bases lay in between. Germline CDR1 and CDR2: MGHRA and YSYEKL. As DNA, the CDR3 is TGCGCCAGCAGCCAAGGAGGCAGAGGGGGCTATGGCTACACCTTC. It encodes CASSQGGRGGYGYTF.

This chain connects TRBV6-5 to TRBJ1-5; 7 bases fit TRBD1. CDR1 is MNHEY, CDR2 SVGAGI, per germline. Trimming took 10 bases from V and 5 from J; bases not matched to a gene: 14. This CDR3 has 15 residues. In DNA form, the CDR3 reads TGTGCCACCCGGGACAGCCTAATATATTATCAGCCCCAGCATTTT. This gives the protein CATRDSLIYYQPQHF.